This record looks at one T cell receptor (beta chain) sequence and its context. Its antigen is still unknown. Germline-derived CDR1 and CDR2 are SNHLY and FYNNEI. The V gene lost 4 bases and the J gene lost 5 bases, with 8 bases spanning the gap. This CDR3 contains 12 residues. This sample was included in a study of T cell responses to AZD1222 COVID-19 vaccine. Study overall: Second-dose recipients at about 4 or about 12 weeks were treated as one pooled group. Overall study results and limits: Donors were largely white British and mainly female; clonal diversity was possibly underestimated. Elevations in Spike-specific TCR breadth and depth followed administration of two AZD1222 doses. Vaccine-associated CD4 TCRs ranged over spike, dominating at 160-218 and 743-854.

Assay used: immunoSEQ multiplex PCR; TCRdb lists only in-frame clones, some missing. The sample lists approximately 100,000 clones; around nine tenths were seen once. The gene calls are TRBV2 and TRBJ1-1; D remains ambiguous. The sequence came from an adult in good health. This specimen was peripheral blood, taken on day 0 of AZD1222 vaccination. CDR3 nucleotide sequence: TGTGCCAGCAGTGTTCAGTCTACTGAAGCTTTCTTT. Protein sequence: CASSVQSTEAFF.